The present T cell receptor (beta chain) was sequenced within a study of blood T cell repertoires in COVID-19. This table comes from immunoSEQ multiplex PCR, and its TCRdb copy is limited to in-frame clones, with some not included. In the table there are 450,000 to 500,000 clones, approximately 86% of which are singletons. The length of the CDR3 is 18 residues. The V gene's germline CDR1 is SGHNT and CDR2 YENEEA. V was cut by 3 bases and J by 1 base, with 21 bases left in between. V usage is TRBV11-3 and J usage is TRBJ1-2, with D maybe TRBD1 (5 bases). Sequenced: PBMCs or T cells enriched from blood (not recorded which). This receptor was identified in a woman aged 55-69 years who had recovered from COVID-19. CDR3: CASSFPRKGREGNYGYTF. The CDR3 bases are TGTGCCAGCAGCTTCCCTAGGAAGGGGAGGGAGGGTAACTATGGCTACACCTTC. The whole variable domain, remainder taken from reference TRBV11-3 and TRBJ1-2, is EAGVVQSPRYKIIEKKQPVAFWCNPISGHNTLYWYLQNLGQGPELLIRYENEEAVDDSQLPKDRFSAERLKGVDSTLKIQPAELGDSAVYLCASSFPRKGREGNYGYTFGSGTRLTVV.